The entry below gives a single TCR beta chain sequence along with its context. Its antigen remains unidentified. The sample originates from a study of vaccination effects on CD4 cells after COVID-19. CDR3 size: 16 residues. Losses at the gene ends were 4 bases for V and 1 base for J; bases not matched to a gene: 7. The germline V gene has CDR1 SGDLS and CDR2 YYNGEE. Expansion of antigen-specific CD4+ T cells with viral peptide pools was carried out by the ViraFEST assay before sequencing. Researchers isolated CD4+ T cells once 9 to 11 days of culture had elapsed. Each participant was given two doses of one vaccine (BNT162b2 or mRNA-1273). Replacing half the medium with IL-2 medium was done on days 3 and 7. Profiling relied on immunoSEQ multiplex PCR, and the TCRdb table lists in-frame clones only, not all of them. The sample has about 66,000 clones, less than 80% seen once.

The sequence derives from a human donor who received a COVID-19 vaccine. The sample in question was CD4+ T cells from PBMCs cultured with HCoV-OC43 spike peptides, obtained after COVID-19 vaccination. Stated subset: HCoV-OC43 spike overlapping peptide pool stimulation. The rearrangement links TRBV9 to TRBJ2-5; 10 bases line up with TRBD2. In DNA form, the CDR3 reads TGTGCCAGCAGCCCCGGACTAGCGGCCCTCCAAGAGACCCAGTACTTC. Translating gives CASSPGLAALQETQYF.